These T cell receptor beta chains were read from a single sample in a study of blood T cell repertoires in COVID-19. Method: immunoSEQ multiplex PCR; TCRdb's copy keeps in-frame clones and lacks some. The sample holds around 200,000 clones, approximately 84% seen once. The sequenced material came from peripheral blood. The receptors were gathered from a woman aged 80 or over with acute or convalescent COVID-19. Each CDR3 is given with its conserved first and last residue. A D gene is named only where the DNA matches it firmly. Rows may omit the clone size; those that give it use once, few, many or a size class.

.,TRBV27,.,TRBJ1-4,TGTGCCAGCAGTCTTCAGGGGATTAATGAAAAACTGTTTTTT,CASSLQGINEKLFF
TRBD1,TRBV7-2,.,TRBJ1-2,TGTGCCAGCAGCTTCAGACAGGGAGTTGGGTATGGCTACACCTTC,CASSFRQGVGYGYTF
.,TRBV5-6,.,TRBJ2-3,TGTGCCAGCAGCTTCCAACGGGAGTATAGCACAGATACGCAGTATTTT,CASSFQREYSTDTQYF
.,TRBV4-3,.,TRBJ1-2,TGCGCCAGCAGCCAAGATCACGGGATGCTTGGCTACACCTTC,CASSQDHGMLGYTF
.,TRBV29-1,.,TRBJ1-3,TGCAGCGTTGAAGGGGGCTACTCTGGAAACACCATATATTTT,CSVEGGYSGNTIYF
TRBD1,TRBV11-2,.,TRBJ1-1,TGTGCCAGCAGCTTACAGGGGGATATCACTGAAGCTTTCTTT,CASSLQGDITEAFF
.,TRBV5-1,once,TRBJ2-6,TGCGCCAGCAGTCGTCGAACAGGCTCTGGGGCCAACGTCCTGACTTTC,CASSRRTGSGANVLTF
TRBD1,TRBV7-2,.,TRBJ1-1,TGTGCCAGCAGCTTTGACAGGGGCTTAGGTGAAGCTTTCTTT,CASSFDRGLGEAFF
TRBD2,TRBV7-2,.,TRBJ2-3,TGTGCCAGCAGCTTTAGGCTAGCGGGAGATACGCAGTATTTT,CASSFRLAGDTQYF
.,TRBV29-1,.,TRBJ1-1,TGCAGCGTTGACGGCAGGGGGAACACTGAAGCTTTCTTT,CSVDGRGNTEAFF
.,TRBV11-2,.,TRBJ1-5,TGTGCCAGCAGCTTAGCCAGGAGGCAGCCCCAGCATTTT,CASSLARRQPQHF
TRBD2,TRBV7-2,.,TRBJ2-1,TGTGCCAGCAGCTTAGTAGGGACTAGCGGTATCAATGAGCAGTTCTTC,CASSLVGTSGINEQFF
TRBD1,TRBV5-1,.,TRBJ1-1,TGCGCCAGCAGCTTAGACAGGGTTTTAAGTGAAGCTTTCTTT,CASSLDRVLSEAFF
.,TRBV5-4,.,TRBJ1-2,TGTGCCAGCAGCCCTGGGCTACAGGGTAACTATGGCTACACCTTC,CASSPGLQGNYGYTF
TRBD2,TRBV7-3,.,TRBJ2-1,TGTGCCAGCAGCCCGGGGACTAGCAGTAGCGATGAGCAGTTCTTC,CASSPGTSSSDEQFF